A selection of T cell receptor beta chains follows, all from one sample in a study of regulatory T cells in long-lasting Graves disease. TCRdb reprocessed the multiplex PCR reads with MiXCR, giving one entry per CDR3 protein. The sample comprises 650,000 to 700,000 distinct CDR3 sequences, roughly 30% of which are singletons, and about two fifths rests with the top ten. The material sequenced was peripheral blood mononuclear cells (PBMCs), taken when the disease was refractory, from a patient treated with antithyroid drugs. The receptor source for this set is a female donor with Graves disease. CDR3s leave out the opening cysteine and the closing phenylalanine or tryptophan.

v_call	j_call	cdr3_aa
TRBV18	TRBJ2-7	ASSPEDSYEQY
TRBV6-4	TRBJ2-7	ASRTQGPCEQY
TRBV27	TRBJ2-5	ASSPMTGTETQY
TRBV6-1	TRBJ1-5	ASTPRVEDSNQPQH
TRBV10-1	TRBJ2-1	ASKRTSGTYNEQF
TRBV20-1	TRBJ1-5	SAQQTGGLRGNQPQH
TRBV2	TRBJ2-7	ASSVKGVEQY
TRBV6-1	TRBJ1-2	ATQGGGDGYT
TRBV3-1	TRBJ2-4	ASSQGEGLGEFIQY
TRBV12-3/TRBV12-4	TRBJ1-1	ASSPSGITEAF
TRBV9	TRBJ1-1	ASSEAPGSTEAF
TRBV3-1	TRBJ1-5	ASSLTGGYNQPQH
TRBV28	TRBJ1-1	ASSPRWQDRGLWDTEAF
TRBV7-3	TRBJ1-3	ASSPRTVHGNTIY
TRBV20-1	TRBJ1-6	SARDSQSSYNSPLH
TRBV11-2	TRBJ2-5	ASSLEHRGRVETQY
TRBV6-1	TRBJ2-4	ASSGGQGGNIQY
TRBV15	TRBJ1-1	ATSRDLYTEAF
TRBV6-2/TRBV6-3	TRBJ1-1	ASSYTRVTEAF
TRBV5-1	TRBJ1-4	ASSLGQVDEKLF
TRBV20-1	TRBJ2-5	SARLSWGLAGVGQKETQY
TRBV3-1	TRBJ1-4	ASSHSSTGLNEKLF
TRBV12-3/TRBV12-4	TRBJ1-1	ASSPGQGFTEAF
TRBV28	TRBJ1-1	ASVRGGNTEAF
TRBV28	TRBJ2-7	ASSLGLARPLYEQY
TRBV2	TRBJ1-1	ASSALTGVMNTEAF
TRBV19	TRBJ1-1	ASVEGGGTEAF
TRBV6-1	TRBJ2-5	ATRDGPRETQY
TRBV28	TRBJ1-1	ASSNRLGGTEAF
TRBV27	TRBJ1-1	ASRSGGQTEAF
TRBV28	TRBJ1-3	ASSFGVTGNTIY
TRBV27	TRBJ2-3	ASSSGRAPDTQY
TRBV6-1	TRBJ1-1	ASSGYEGWTEAF
TRBV10-3	TRBJ1-5	AISETTRQPQH
TRBV19	TRBJ1-5	ASSIDPQGTRNQPQH
TRBV12-3/TRBV12-4	TRBJ2-7	ASSAGRGQYEQY
TRBV7-3	TRBJ2-5	ASSLTQASGRATQY
TRBV20-1	TRBJ1-5	SAPSGTGVQPQH
TRBV6-2/TRBV6-3	TRBJ2-5	ASRTRGEETQY
TRBV7-3	TRBJ1-2	ASSLNPGDGYT
TRBV4-1	TRBJ2-4	ASSQTGRPYIQY
TRBV5-1	TRBJ1-1	ASSLLAEGGEAF
TRBV12-3/TRBV12-4	TRBJ2-1	ASSPPGLAVTYNEQF
TRBV7-9	TRBJ1-1	ASSSLRGWTEAF
TRBV12-5	TRBJ1-1	ASGLITNTEAF
TRBV6-1	TRBJ2-7	ASKQAGSLYEQY